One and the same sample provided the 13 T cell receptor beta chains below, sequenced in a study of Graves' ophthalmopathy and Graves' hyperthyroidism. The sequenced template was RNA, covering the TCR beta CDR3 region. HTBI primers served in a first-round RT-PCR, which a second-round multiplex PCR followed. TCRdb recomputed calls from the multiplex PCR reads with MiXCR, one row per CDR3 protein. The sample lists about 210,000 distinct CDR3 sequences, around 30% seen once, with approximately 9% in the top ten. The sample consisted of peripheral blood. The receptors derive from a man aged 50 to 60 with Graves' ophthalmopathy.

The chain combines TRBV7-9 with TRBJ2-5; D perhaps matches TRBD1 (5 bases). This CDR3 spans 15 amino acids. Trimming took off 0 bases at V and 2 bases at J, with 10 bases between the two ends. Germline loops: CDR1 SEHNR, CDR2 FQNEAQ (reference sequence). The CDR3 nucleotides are TGTGCCAGCAGCTTAGCGCTTAGACAGCAAGAGACCCAGTACTTC. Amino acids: CASSLALRQQETQYF. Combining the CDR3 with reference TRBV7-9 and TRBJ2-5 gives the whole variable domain DTGVSQNPRHKITKRGQNVTFRCDPISEHNRLYWYRQTLGQGPEFLTYFQNEAQLEKSRLLSDRFSAERPKGSFSTLEIQRTEQGDSAMYLCASSLALRQQETQYFGPGTRLLVL.

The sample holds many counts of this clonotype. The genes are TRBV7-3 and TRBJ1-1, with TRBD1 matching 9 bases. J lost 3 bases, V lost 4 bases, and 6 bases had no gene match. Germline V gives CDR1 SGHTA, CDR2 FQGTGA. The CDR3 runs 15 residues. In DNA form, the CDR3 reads TGTGCCAGCAGCTACGCCGGGACAGGGTACACTGAAGCTTTCTTT. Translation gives CASSYAGTGYTEAFF.

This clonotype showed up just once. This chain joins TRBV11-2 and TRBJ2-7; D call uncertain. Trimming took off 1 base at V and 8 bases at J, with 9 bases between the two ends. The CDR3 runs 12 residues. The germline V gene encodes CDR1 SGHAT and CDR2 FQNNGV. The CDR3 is CASSLVVQQQYF. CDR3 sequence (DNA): TGTGCCAGCAGCTTAGTGGTACAGCAGCAGTACTTC.

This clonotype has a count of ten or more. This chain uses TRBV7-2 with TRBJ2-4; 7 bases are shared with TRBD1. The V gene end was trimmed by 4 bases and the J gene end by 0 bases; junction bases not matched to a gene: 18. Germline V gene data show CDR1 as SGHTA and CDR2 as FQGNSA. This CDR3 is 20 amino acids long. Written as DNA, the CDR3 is TGTGCCAGCAGCTCTTTACAAACAGGGGATCCATTCTTAGCCAAAAACATTCAGTACTTC. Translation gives CASSSLQTGDPFLAKNIQYF.

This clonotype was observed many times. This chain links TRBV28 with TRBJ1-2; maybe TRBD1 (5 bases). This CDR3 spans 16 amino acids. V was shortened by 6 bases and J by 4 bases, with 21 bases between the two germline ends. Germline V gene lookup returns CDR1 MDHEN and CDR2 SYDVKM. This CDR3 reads CASRPMGPAGTYGYTF. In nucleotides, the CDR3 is TGTGCCAGCAGGCCGATGGGCCCGGCCGGGACCTATGGCTACACCTTC.

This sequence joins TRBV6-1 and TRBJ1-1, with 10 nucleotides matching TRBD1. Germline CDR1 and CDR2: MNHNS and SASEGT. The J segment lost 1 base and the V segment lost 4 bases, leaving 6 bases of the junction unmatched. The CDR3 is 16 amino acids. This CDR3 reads CASSAVWTGGNTEAFF. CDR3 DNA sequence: TGTGCCAGCAGTGCTGTCTGGACAGGGGGGAACACTGAAGCTTTCTTT.

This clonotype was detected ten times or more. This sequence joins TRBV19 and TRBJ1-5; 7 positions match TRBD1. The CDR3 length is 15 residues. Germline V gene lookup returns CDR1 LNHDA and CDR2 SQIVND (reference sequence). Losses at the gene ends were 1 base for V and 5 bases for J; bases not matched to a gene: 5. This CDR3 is CASSIGGGLHQPQHF. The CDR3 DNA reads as TGTGCCAGTAGTATAGGAGGGGGCCTCCATCAGCCCCAGCATTTT.

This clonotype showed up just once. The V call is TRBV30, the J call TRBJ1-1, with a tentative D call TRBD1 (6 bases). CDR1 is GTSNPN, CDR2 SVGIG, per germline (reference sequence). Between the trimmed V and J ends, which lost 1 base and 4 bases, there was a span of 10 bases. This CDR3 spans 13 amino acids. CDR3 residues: CAWSARGGTEAFF. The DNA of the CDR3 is TGTGCCTGGAGTGCCAGGGGAGGCACTGAAGCTTTCTTT. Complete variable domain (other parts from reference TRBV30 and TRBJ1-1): SQTIHQWPATLVQPVGSPLSLECTVEGTSNPNLYWYRQAAGRGLQLLFYSVGIGQISSEVPQNLSASRPQDRQFILSSKKLLLSDSGFYLCAWSARGGTEAFFGQGTRLTVV.

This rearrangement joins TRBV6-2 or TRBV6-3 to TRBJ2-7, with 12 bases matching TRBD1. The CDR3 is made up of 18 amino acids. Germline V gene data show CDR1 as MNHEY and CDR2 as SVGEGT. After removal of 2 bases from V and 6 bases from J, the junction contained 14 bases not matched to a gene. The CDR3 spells CASSYLYPPGQGASEQYF. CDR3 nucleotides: TGTGCCAGCAGTTACCTATACCCTCCGGGACAGGGGGCTTCCGAGCAGTACTTC.

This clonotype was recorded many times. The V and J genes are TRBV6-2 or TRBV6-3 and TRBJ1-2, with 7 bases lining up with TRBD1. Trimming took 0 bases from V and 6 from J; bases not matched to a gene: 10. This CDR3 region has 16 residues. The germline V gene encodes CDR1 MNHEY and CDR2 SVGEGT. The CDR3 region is CASSYSRVRQGDGYTF. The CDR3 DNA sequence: TGTGCCAGCAGTTACTCACGTGTAAGACAGGGCGATGGCTACACCTTC.

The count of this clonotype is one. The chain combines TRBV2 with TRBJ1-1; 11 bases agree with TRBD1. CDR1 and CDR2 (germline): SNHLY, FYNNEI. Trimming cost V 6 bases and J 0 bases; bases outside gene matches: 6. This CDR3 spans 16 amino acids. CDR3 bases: TGTGCCAGCAGCGAGGACAGGGGGCGGATGAACACTGAAGCTTTCTTT. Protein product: CASSEDRGRMNTEAFF.

CDR3 bases: TGTGCCAGCAGTTCCGGGACAGGGACGGGAAACACCATATATTTT. Protein: CASSSGTGTGNTIYF. The genes are TRBV11-2 and TRBJ1-3; TRBD1 agrees at 9 bases. The CDR3 is 15 residues long. Germline-derived CDR1 and CDR2 are SGHAT and FQNNGV. The junction had 7 bases not matched to a gene; V was cut back by 6 bases and J by 4 bases.

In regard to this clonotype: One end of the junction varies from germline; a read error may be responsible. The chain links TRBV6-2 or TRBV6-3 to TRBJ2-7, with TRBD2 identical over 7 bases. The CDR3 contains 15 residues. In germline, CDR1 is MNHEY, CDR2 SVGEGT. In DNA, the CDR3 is TGTGCCGGCAGAGAGAGCGGGACGGCTTCCTACGAGCAGTACTTC. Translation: CAGRESGTASYEQYF.